This TCR beta chain was profiled in a study of blood T cell repertoires in COVID-19 (dated by TCRdb to about 2020). For context, the study as a whole: Collaborator samples came from the United States, Italy and Spain and covered acute and convalescent phases of COVID-19. The material from the prospective study consisted of cDNA or gDNA derived from T cells, B-cell-depleted T cells, or PBMCs. Deeply sampled blood TCRbeta repertoires from subjects exposed to, actively infected with, or recovered from COVID-19 were included in the dataset. The repertoires were made available in a free public database intended to serve as a resource for research on the immune response to SARS-CoV-2. Samples came from the ongoing ImmuneRACE study (first 160 participants) plus 1,254 subjects from 6 global collaborators. Sample metadata almost always included a de-identified subject ID, COVID-19 status, age in years and sex. Where available, HLA class I and class II types were obtained from metadata supplied by the sample provider rather than from assay-based typing.

Another Seattle source contributed samples from volunteer blood donors who had recovered from COVID-19. Whole blood was collected in K2EDTA tubes by collaborating institutions according to the institutions' own protocols. Collaborator samples were shipped for TCRbeta analysis as frozen whole blood, isolated PBMCs, or DNA extracted from either sample type. This clone was found once. Its antigen is still unknown. Per-nucleotide qualities are absent, and no much larger clonotype sits a single base away. Overall results and qualifications from the work: How much clinical and demographic metadata was included differed by source and by participant, and the metadata was provided uncurated.

TCRbeta CDR3 regions were amplified from genomic DNA using the immunoSEQ Assay, a bias-controlled multiplex PCR. In the authors' own workflow: The number of nucleated cells in each sample was estimated from the amplification of reference gene primers within the assay. To quantify the absolute abundance of each unique TCRbeta CDR3 rearrangement, sequence reads were collapsed and filtered. Productive Simpson clonality was computed per sample as the square root of Simpson's diversity index over productive rearrangements. Imported from immuneACCESS, the table was reduced by TCRdb to in-frame sequences with V and J called. These copies leave out some clones; in studies compared against another copy, an unresolved V gene accounts for under half, and the cause of the remainder is not known. The V and J calls and clone size were taken over from that table, and D and trimming were inferred from the DNA. The sample table lists some 220,000 clones, 70% to 90% of them with a count of one. The biggest ten clones account for about 12% of the sample.

The CDR3 goes from the cysteine to the phenylalanine over 17 residues. The entry retains the CDR3 DNA only, 51 bases that are in frame from base 1. The germline V gene sets CDR1 to SGHDT and CDR2 to YYEEEE. V is trimmed back by 3 bases and J by 2 bases, and the junction contains 10 bases that no gene match accounts for. Material: peripheral blood. The clonotype was recovered from a woman aged 18-29 years who had recovered from COVID-19. The sequence joins TRBV5-6 to TRBJ2-3; the central 9 bases match TRBD2. CDR3 region: CASSWLTTSGFTDTQYF. Here is the DNA: TGTGCCAGCAGCTGGTTGACGACTAGCGGTTTCACAGATACGCAGTATTTT.